This TCR beta chain was identified in a study of PD-1 blockade in classical Hodgkin lymphoma. The overall study: The patients were dosed with nivolumab 3 mg/kg, infused intravenously every 2 weeks.

The V gene lost 6 bases and the J gene lost 2 bases, with 14 bases spanning the gap. The germline V gene has CDR1 KGHSH and CDR2 LQKENI. The CDR3 is 14 residues long. Clones were sequenced by immunoSEQ multiplex PCR, and TCRdb holds only the in-frame ones, with some missing. Among tens of thousands of clones listed, approximately 78% were seen once. Time point noted: cycle 4 day 1 (C4D1), after more than 5 weeks of nivolumab. Exposure to brentuximab vedotin varied, and each patient had relapsed following autologous stem cell transplantation. Sequencing used peripheral blood mononuclear cells (PBMCs), obtained before the fourth cycle of nivolumab. This receptor was obtained from a human donor with classical Hodgkin lymphoma. The chain combines TRBV18 with TRBJ2-7, with D maybe TRBD1 (5 bases). In nucleotides, the CDR3 is TGTGCCAGCTCCCGCTCCCTAGGGGCCTACGAGCAGTACTTC. Its translation: CASSRSLGAYEQYF.